The following is a T cell receptor beta chain sequence with its context. The antigen is not known. A read error may produce the germline difference seen at one junction end. TCRdb keeps only in-frame clones here, not all; method: immunoSEQ multiplex PCR. The data hold around 29,000 clones, with 80% to 95% observed a single time. Germline lookup yields CDR1 SGHRS and CDR2 YFSETQ. The CDR3 extends over 13 amino acids. This record comes from a study of T cells in localized non-small cell lung cancer. Study-level results: Out of the top 100 tumor clones, a median roughly 52 were seen in adjacent lung. Maximal T cell clonality occurred in uninvolved adjacent lung, with tumor ranking below it.

The rearrangement uses TRBV5-1 and TRBJ1-3; unclear D gene. Sequenced here: peripheral blood mononuclear cells, sampled before any cancer treatment. This receptor was identified in a woman between 35 and 75 years old with stage III lung adenocarcinoma. CDR3 protein: CASRPSGRNTIYF. The CDR3, as DNA: TGTGCCAGCAGACCGTCGGGTCGAAACACCATATATTTT.